The 27 T cell receptor beta chains listed next were all sequenced from one sample in a study of human T cells and chemical hapten exposure. Time point specified: pre-sensitization, week 0. Indicated treatment: therapeutic diphenylcyclopropenone sensitization with weekly scalp DPC. TCRdb passed the RACE reads through MiXCR, listing each CDR3 protein once. The sample includes about 250,000 distinct CDR3 sequences, roughly 7.4% of them seen just once. Material: whole blood, obtained in connection with sensitization to the hapten diphenylcyclopropenone (DPC). The receptors here all came from a man younger than 35 with alopecia areata. Some clones in this sample may be carry-over from other donors' samples.

The V and J genes are TRBV27 and TRBJ1-5; 8 nucleotides align to TRBD1. The CDR3 totals 16 residues. The V gene's germline CDR1 is MNHEY and CDR2 SMNVEV (reference sequence). V shed 8 bases and J 3 bases; nucleotides not matched to a gene: 12. CDR3 in amino acids: CASGSAQDRANQPQHF. CDR3 nucleotides: TGTGCCAGCGGCTCGGCTCAGGACAGGGCCAATCAGCCCCAGCATTTT.

Note on this clonotype: The conserved final phenylalanine or tryptophan is absent from the CDR3, which likely points to a read error. The CDR3 region has the DNA TGCAGTGCTCTTACACGGGGTGAGCCAGATACGCAGTATTAT. Protein sequence: CSALTRGEPDTQYY. This chain connects TRBV20-1 to TRBJ2-3, with D possibly TRBD2 on 5 matching bases. Looked up from germline, CDR1 is DFQATT and CDR2 is SNEGSKA (reference sequence). The CDR3 extends over 14 amino acids. The V end was cut by 5 bases, the J end by 4 bases, with 16 bases between.

The chain couples TRBV7-6 to TRBJ2-2; 7 bases align to TRBD2. V lost 5 bases, J lost 0 bases, and 6 bases stayed unmatched. Germline CDR1 SGHVS, CDR2 FNYEAQ. This CDR3 is built from 16 residues. The CDR3 DNA follows: TGTGCCAGCAGCCCCCGGGGGGTCCCGAACACCGGGGAGCTGTTTTTT. It codes for CASSPRGVPNTGELFF.

The table lists this clonotype with a few counts. The J gene is TRBJ1-1, the V gene TRBV4-3; possibly TRBD1 for D (6 bases). In germline, CDR1 is LGHNA, CDR2 YSLEER. CDR3 length: 14 residues. The V end lost 1 base, the J end lost 8 bases, and 14 bases lay between the germline ends. The CDR3 here is CASSQARTDNEAFF. The CDR3 nucleotides read TGCGCCAGCAGCCAAGCCAGGACAGATAACGAAGCTTTCTTT.

The CDR3 region has the DNA TGTGCCATCACCCAGGGGAACACCGGGGAGCTGTTTTTT. Translated, it gives CAITQGNTGELFF. V and J are TRBV6-2 or TRBV6-3 and TRBJ2-2; maybe TRBD1 (5 bases). The germline V gene encodes CDR1 MNHEY and CDR2 SVGEGT. The germline V and J ends were trimmed by 10 bases and 1 base, with 10 bases remaining between them. There are 13 residues in the CDR3.

This clonotype came up a few times. This chain links TRBV7-9 with TRBJ1-3; 7 nucleotides line up with TRBD1. CDR3 length: 16 amino acids. The germline V gene has CDR1 SEHNR and CDR2 FQNEAQ (reference sequence). J was trimmed by 4 bases and V by 4 bases; bases with no gene match: 10. CDR3 protein: CASSSNRGSAGNTIYF. CDR3 nucleotide sequence: TGTGCCAGCAGCTCTAACAGGGGATCCGCAGGAAACACCATATATTTT.

V usage is TRBV20-1 and J usage is TRBJ1-1; D is possibly TRBD1 (6 bases). Germline V gene lookup returns CDR1 DFQATT and CDR2 SNEGSKA (reference sequence). Trimming cost V 2 bases and J 4 bases, with 20 bases left between them. The CDR3 is made up of 16 amino acids. The chain's CDR3 is CSARPYREGGTTEAFF. CDR3 sequence (DNA): TGCAGTGCTAGACCCTACAGGGAGGGGGGGACCACTGAAGCTTTCTTT.

About this clonotype itself: One base away lies a much larger clone, so this may be a sequencing read error. V is TRBV27 and J is TRBJ2-7, with 8 bases that match TRBD1. Per germline, CDR1 MNHEY and CDR2 SMNVEV (reference sequence). The V gene end was trimmed by 5 bases and the J gene end by 5 bases; junction bases not matched to a gene: 8. This CDR3 spans 14 amino acids. The CDR3 DNA sequence: TGTGCCAGCAGTAAAGACAGGGGAACCCACGAGCAGTACTTC. It yields the protein CASSKDRGTHEQYF.

This clonotype was found a few times. This chain joins TRBV12-3 or TRBV12-4 and TRBJ1-3; D unresolved. The ends were cut back, 5 bases at V and 5 bases at J, with 16 bases in the middle. CDR3 size: 15 residues. The CDR3 is CASSTLELTRNTIYF. In DNA, the CDR3 is TGTGCCAGCAGTACCCTTGAGCTAACAAGAAACACCATATATTTT.

CDR3 nucleotides: TGTGCCAGCAGCCTGACACGAACTGGCTACACCTTC. Translated: CASSLTRTGYTF. This chain joins TRBV11-2 and TRBJ1-2; D unclear. Trimming took 5 bases from V and 7 from J, leaving 11 bases between them. Germline V gene data show CDR1 as SGHAT and CDR2 as FQNNGV. The CDR3 is made up of 12 amino acids. The variable domain in full, with the rest retrieved from reference TRBV11-2 and TRBJ1-2, is EAGVAQSPRYKIIEKRQSVAFWCNPISGHATLYWYQQILGQGPKLLIQFQNNGVVDDSQLPKDRFSAERLKGVDSTLKIQPAKLEDSAVYLCASSLTRTGYTFGSGTRLTVV.

The gene calls are TRBV28 and TRBJ1-4; 7 bases agree with TRBD1. This CDR3 is 17 amino acids long. Germline assignment: CDR1 MDHEN and CDR2 SYDVKM. V lost 4 bases, J lost 5 bases, and 13 bases stayed unmatched. The CDR3 reads CASSSPGQLRLNEKLFF. Written as DNA, the CDR3 is TGTGCCAGCAGTTCGCCGGGACAGCTCAGGCTGAATGAAAAACTGTTTTTT.

The chain recombines TRBV11-2 with TRBJ1-2; 11 nucleotides align to TRBD1. Germline CDR1 and CDR2: SGHAT and FQNNGV. V lost 5 bases and J lost 0; bases outside the gene matches: 8. This CDR3 contains 17 residues. CDR3 DNA: TGTGCCAGCAGCCCCGTCCGGGACAGGGGGTCTAACTATGGCTACACCTTC. Translated: CASSPVRDRGSNYGYTF.

This clonotype was counted only a few times. The chain couples TRBV4-3 to TRBJ2-3; D unresolved. The CDR3 contains 13 residues. The ends were cut back, 2 bases at V and 0 bases at J, with 3 bases in the middle. Germline CDR1 reads LGHNA; CDR2 reads YSLEER. CDR3: CASSQTSTDTQYF. DNA for the CDR3: TGCGCCAGCAGCCAAACTAGCACAGATACGCAGTATTTT.

The gene calls are TRBV7-9 and TRBJ1-2, with a weak D call TRBD1 (6 bases). The CDR3 loop spans 15 amino acids. CDR1 and CDR2 from the germline V gene are SEHNR and FQNEAQ (reference sequence). The germline V and J ends were trimmed by 5 bases and 5 bases, with 18 bases remaining between them. In nucleotides, the CDR3 is TGTGCCAGCAGCCAACCAGAAGGGACACTATATGGCTACACCTTC. Encoded protein: CASSQPEGTLYGYTF.

This clonotype has only a few counts. The gene calls are TRBV6-5 and TRBJ1-1; D is unclear. CDR3 length equals 16 residues. From germline, CDR1 is MNHEY and CDR2 SVGAGI. The V end lost 0 bases, the J end lost 5 bases, and 16 bases lay between the germline ends. CDR3 amino acids: CASSYSSRGRGTEAFF. In nucleotides, the CDR3 is TGTGCCAGCAGTTACTCCTCCCGCGGCCGCGGGACTGAAGCTTTCTTT.

This clonotype was recorded many times. V gene TRBV12-3 or TRBV12-4 combines with J gene TRBJ2-5; 12 bases are a match to TRBD2. The CDR3 extends over 15 amino acids. V lost 5 bases to trimming and J lost 1 base; unmatched junction nucleotides: 2. The CDR3 sequence: CASSPGLAGQETQYF. Here the CDR3 DNA reads TGTGCCAGCAGTCCGGGACTAGCGGGCCAAGAGACCCAGTACTTC.

V gene TRBV12-3 or TRBV12-4 combines with J gene TRBJ1-5; possibly TRBD1 for D (5 bases). V dropped 7 bases and J dropped 3 bases, with 13 bases sitting between them. This CDR3 region has 14 residues. DNA of the CDR3: TGTGCCAGCACTCCTAATGGGGCCAATCAGCCCCAGCATTTT. It translates to CASTPNGANQPQHF.

This chain uses TRBV27 with TRBJ1-1; D remains unclear. Trimming cost V 4 bases and J 6 bases, with 15 bases left between them. The CDR3 totals 14 residues. CDR1 and CDR2 (germline): MNHEY, SMNVEV (reference sequence). Here the CDR3 DNA reads TGTGCCAGCAGTTATGGGGAAAGGTGGGCTGAAGCTTTCTTT. Amino acids: CASSYGERWAEAFF.

This clonotype was recorded at least ten times. The rearrangement uses TRBV5-1 and TRBJ1-1; possibly TRBD1 for D (6 bases). This CDR3 has 12 amino acids. Trimming stripped 4 bases from V and 10 bases from J, with 14 bases between. Germline CDR1 and CDR2: SGHRS and YFSETQ. Here the CDR3 reads CASSADSLAAFF. Here the CDR3 DNA reads TGCGCCAGCAGCGCGGACAGCCTCGCAGCTTTCTTT.

The CDR3 region has the DNA TGTGCCAGCAGTCAACAGGGTAGCACAGATACGCAGTATTTT. Its protein product is CASSQQGSTDTQYF. The chain employs TRBV6-2 or TRBV6-3 and TRBJ2-3; D may be TRBD1 (6 bases). Trimming stripped 5 bases from V and 0 bases from J, with 9 bases between. Germline lookup yields CDR1 MNHEY and CDR2 SVGEGT. The CDR3 has 14 residues.

The table lists this clonotype with many counts. The chain uses TRBV5-1 and TRBJ1-1; D is undetermined. V was cut by 0 bases and J by 0 bases, with 12 bases left in between. Germline V gene lookup returns CDR1 SGHRS and CDR2 YFSETQ. The CDR3 loop spans 16 amino acids. The CDR3 DNA follows: TGCGCCAGCAGCTTGGATACGGGGAATATGAACACTGAAGCTTTCTTT. Residues: CASSLDTGNMNTEAFF. The variable domain in full, completed from reference TRBV5-1 and TRBJ1-1, reads KAGVTQTPRYLIKTRGQQVTLSCSPISGHRSVSWYQQTPGQGLQFLFEYFSETQRNKGNFPGRFSGRQFSNSRSEMNVSTLELGDSALYLCASSLDTGNMNTEAFFGQGTRLTVV.

This clonotype was detected only a few times. This chain joins TRBV9 and TRBJ2-3, with 10 nucleotides matching TRBD2. This CDR3 spans 16 amino acids. Per the germline V gene, CDR1 is SGDLS and CDR2 is YYNGEE. With 0 bases clipped from V and 3 bases from J, the junction kept 4 bases outside the gene matches. The DNA of the CDR3 is TGTGCCAGCAGCGTAGTAGCGGGAGGACAAACAGATACGCAGTATTTT. Protein product: CASSVVAGGQTDTQYF.

This clonotype was observed many times. This chain links TRBV9 with TRBJ2-7; D might be TRBD1 or TRBD2, each matching 6 bases. The CDR3 has 13 residues. With 1 base removed from V and 7 bases from J, the gap between germline ends came to 12 bases. CDR1 is SGDLS and CDR2 is YYNGEE in the germline V gene. CDR3 sequence: CASSVLGGREQYF. The CDR3 DNA reads as TGTGCCAGCAGCGTACTAGGGGGGCGTGAGCAGTACTTC.

This sequence joins TRBV2 and TRBJ2-2; D gene uncertain. This CDR3 spans 14 amino acids. The V and J ends lost 6 bases and 1 base respectively, with 9 bases between them. The germline CDR1 and CDR2 sequences are SNHLY and FYNNEI. The DNA of the CDR3 is TGTGCCAGCAGGGACGACGGGAACACCGGGGAGCTGTTTTTT. Encoded protein: CASRDDGNTGELFF.

This clonotype came up a few times. CDR3 in amino acids: CASTGTGGKNTEAFF. The CDR3 DNA is TGTGCCAGCACCGGGACAGGGGGTAAGAACACTGAAGCTTTCTTT. The rearrangement links TRBV12-3 or TRBV12-4 to TRBJ1-1, with TRBD1 matching over 11 bases. The trim removed 7 bases at V and 1 base at J, leaving 5 bases unmatched. The CDR3 runs to 15 residues.

V is TRBV4-3 and J is TRBJ1-5, with no clear D. The CDR3 totals 15 residues. The V gene's germline CDR1 is LGHNA and CDR2 YSLEER. V gave up 1 base and J gave up 6 bases, with 13 bases separating them. In nucleotides, the CDR3 is TGCGCCAGCAGCCAAGGTTTGGCAGACCTTCAGCCCCAGCATTTT. Amino acids: CASSQGLADLQPQHF.

The chain combines TRBV5-1 with TRBJ2-5, with TRBD1 as a possible D gene (6 bases). CDR3 length: 15 amino acids. With 0 bases removed from V and 2 bases from J, the gap between germline ends came to 11 bases. Germline V gene sequence: CDR1 SGHRS, CDR2 YFSETQ. Here the CDR3 reads CASSLETDRQETQYF. The DNA of the CDR3 is TGCGCCAGCAGCTTGGAGACGGACAGACAAGAGACCCAGTACTTC.